The sequence of this T cell receptor beta chain was determined in a study of cytomegalovirus exposure and HLA in healthy donors. Use of 60 Vbeta and 13 Jbeta primers characterized the PCR. Produced via immunoSEQ multiplex PCR; TCRdb's table is partial and in-frame only. The data show under 80,000 clones, more than 60% seen once. CDR3 length: 13 amino acids. Germline V CDR1 and CDR2: SNHLY, FYNNEI. The V segment lost 4 bases and the J segment 5 bases; nucleotides outside the gene matches: 3. The specimen was PBMCs. This rearrangement joins TRBV2 to TRBJ1-2, with 8 positions matching TRBD1. The clonotype originates from a man aged 50-60 years in good health and CMV-seropositive. The CDR3 region has the DNA TGTGCCAGCAGTGGGACAGGGTCTTATGGCTACACCTTC. This sequence encodes CASSGTGSYGYTF.